The clone carrying this TCR beta chain was detected once. Its antigen is not known. The source of the sample is a study of shared clonotypes between healthy human individuals. Broader study findings: Generally, naive subsets came out with larger estimated richness than memory subsets.

Here immunoSEQ multiplex PCR was the method, and the copy in TCRdb shows in-frame clones only, minus some. The table records 1.4 million to 1.5 million clones, over 95% of them present only once. The receptor was isolated from a man aged 30 to 39 in good health. The sequenced material came from naive CD4+ T cells sorted from blood. As to subset: CD45RA+ positively selected.

This chain's CDR3 is CASSEVGLPLTF. The CDR3 region has the DNA TGTGCCAGCAGTGAAGTGGGTCTACCCCTCACCTTC. The gene calls are TRBV6-1 and TRBJ1-2; D is ambiguous. CDR1 and CDR2 (germline): MNHNS, SASEGT. Trimming shortened V by 1 base and J by 13 bases, and 13 bases separated the two germline ends. The CDR3 totals 12 residues.